This TCR beta chain is from a study of T cell responses to AZD1222 COVID-19 vaccine. TCRdb's table, derived via immunoSEQ multiplex PCR, lists solely in-frame clones and lacks some. The table shows 80,000 to 90,000 clones, with roughly 90% occurring only once. From germline, CDR1 is MDHEN and CDR2 SYDVKM. The ends lost 4 bases at V and 5 bases at J; junction bases unmatched: 7. The CDR3 totals 15 residues. Sequenced material: peripheral blood, taken on day 0 of AZD1222 vaccination. This chain joins TRBV28 and TRBJ2-1; 8 nucleotides align to TRBD2. This TCR was sampled from an adult in good health. The CDR3 loop reads CASSSREGPDNEQFF. In DNA form, the CDR3 reads TGTGCCAGCAGTTCACGGGAGGGCCCGGACAATGAGCAGTTCTTC.